These T cell receptor beta chains were read from a single sample in a study of vaccination and CD4 T cells after COVID-19. For these receptors, no antigen is known. TCRdb independently ran MiXCR on the PCR reads; one entry per CDR3 protein. The sample includes 26,000 or so distinct CDR3 sequences, around 45% of them seen just once. The sample taken for sequencing was CD4+ T cells from blood, cultured in vitro. Every receptor here comes from a human donor who had recovered from COVID-19. Both conserved end residues are part of each CDR3. D genes are given only for firm matches. Only some rows state a clone size, as once, few, many or a class for expanded clones.

DNA	CDR3	J	size	V	D
TGTGCCAGCAAATCCCTCTTCGATGGCTACACCTTC	CASKSLFDGYTF	TRBJ1-2	.	TRBV11-3	.
TGCAGTGCTAGCCCTAAAGCCGGGACGGTGAATGAAAAACTGTTTTTT	CSASPKAGTVNEKLFF	TRBJ1-4	.	TRBV20-1	.
TGTGCCAGCAGTCTGACAGGAGAACTCTACGAGCAGTACTTC	CASSLTGELYEQYF	TRBJ2-7	few	TRBV6-1	.
TGTGCCAGTAGTTCCCTGGGCAGGAGCTATGGCTACACCTTC	CASSSLGRSYGYTF	TRBJ1-2	few	TRBV6-5	.
TGCGCCAGCAGCTTGGTAAGCAGGGGCGAGCAGTACTTC	CASSLVSRGEQYF	TRBJ2-7	.	TRBV5-1	.
TGTGCCACCAGCAGAGGCTTAGGACTTACCCTCTCCGAGCAGTACTTC	CATSRGLGLTLSEQYF	TRBJ2-7	.	TRBV15	.
TGTGCCAGCAGCTCAGGGAGTCAGCCCCAGCATTTT	CASSSGSQPQHF	TRBJ1-5	.	TRBV6-1	.
TGTGCCAGCGGGACTAGCGGGGGTCAAGAGACCCAGTACTTC	CASGTSGGQETQYF	TRBJ2-5	few	TRBV19	TRBD2
TGTGCCATCAGTGAAGGGACAGGGGGCGGCGGTACGCAGTATTTT	CAISEGTGGGGTQYF	TRBJ2-3	.	TRBV10-3	TRBD1
TGTGCCAGCAGTCCTGACAGGGGTTCCTATAATTCACCCCTCCACTTT	CASSPDRGSYNSPLHF	TRBJ1-6	.	TRBV12-3/TRBV12-4	TRBD1
TGTGCCAGCAGTTCATCCCAGCCCCAGCATTTT	CASSSSQPQHF	TRBJ1-5	.	TRBV28	.
TGCAGTGCCCCGCCGGCTAGCGGGGGGCCGACTGGCAATGAGCAGTTCTTC	CSAPPASGGPTGNEQFF	TRBJ2-1	few	TRBV20-1	TRBD2
TGTGCCAGCAGTTCCGGCCTCGGACACTATGGCTACACCTTC	CASSSGLGHYGYTF	TRBJ1-2	.	TRBV28	.
TGTGCCAGCAGTTCCACCAGTCCCAATCAGCCCCAGCATTTT	CASSSTSPNQPQHF	TRBJ1-5	few	TRBV6-5	.
TGCGCCAGCAGCCAAGTCGGCTCAGCCTACGAGCAGTACTTC	CASSQVGSAYEQYF	TRBJ2-7	.	TRBV4-1	.
TGTGCCAGCAGCACGACAGGGGGCTTAACTGAAGCTTTCTTT	CASSTTGGLTEAFF	TRBJ1-1	few	TRBV6-1	TRBD1